This T cell receptor (beta chain) was sequenced in a study of T cells in Graves' hyperthyroidism and ophthalmopathy. For the study at large: Blood from the periphery was taken at initial diagnosis, before any treatment.

CDR1 is SGHAT and CDR2 is FQDESV in the germline V gene (reference sequence). The CDR3 runs 19 residues. The trim removed 2 bases at V and 0 bases at J, leaving 7 bases unmatched. Study-level points and caveats: Separating ophthalmopathy from stable hyperthyroidism was achieved by a 13 V-J model.

Notes on this clonotype: Its antigen is not known.

Uncontrolled infections, other autoimmune diseases, pregnancy or lactation led to exclusion of patients. Amplified TCR beta CDR3 regions derived from RNA transcripts. The HTBI primer set was used in a first-round RT-PCR of the TCR CDR3. TCRdb analysed the multiplex PCR reads with MiXCR anew, one entry per CDR3 protein. The sample holds about 350,000 distinct CDR3 sequences, 15% to 20% seen once. The rearrangement uses TRBV11-1 and TRBJ2-6, with TRBD2 matching over 10 bases. The sequencing sample was made of blood. The sequence was obtained from a woman aged 40 to 49 with Graves' ophthalmopathy. Here the CDR3 DNA reads TGTGCCAGCAGCTTAATTGGACTAGCGGATTACTCTGGGGCCAACGTCCTGACTTTC. Residues: CASSLIGLADYSGANVLTF.